This T cell receptor beta chain was observed in a study of pediatric ulcerative colitis. Whole-study findings and limits: Clonal expansions reduced rectal repertoire diversity in acute severe colitis. Ulcerative colitis patients shared more blood-rectal clones than controls.

Germline V gene lookup returns CDR1 SQVTM and CDR2 ANQGSEA. The CDR3 contains 13 residues. After removal of 6 bases from V and 5 bases from J, the junction contained 6 bases not matched to a gene. This table comes from immunoSEQ multiplex PCR, and its TCRdb copy is limited to in-frame clones, with some not included. The sample lists under 70,000 clones; over 80% were seen once. Turning to this clone: Its antigen is unidentified.

The chain carries TRBV29-1 and TRBJ1-4, with 7 bases that match TRBD1. This TCR came from a boy aged 5-17 years who was a control in a study of pediatric ulcerative colitis. The specimen sequenced was blood. As DNA, the CDR3 is TGCAGCGTAGCAGGGGGAAACAATGAAAAACTGTTTTTT. Protein: CSVAGGNNEKLFF.